One sample yielded the 21 T cell receptor beta chains listed below, sequenced in a study of human T cells and chemical hapten exposure. Stated time point: patch test 2, 6 weeks after DPC sensitization. Treatment specified: therapeutic diphenylcyclopropenone sensitization with weekly scalp DPC. TCRdb called the RACE reads again in MiXCR, with one record for every CDR3 protein. The data show about 73,000 distinct CDR3 sequences, 7.5% to 9.5% seen once. The sample consisted of whole blood, taken in connection with sensitization to the hapten diphenylcyclopropenone (DPC). These receptors came from a woman aged 45 to 65 with alopecia areata. Some clones in this sample may be carry-over from other donors' samples.

The chain links TRBV13 to TRBJ1-5; tentatively, D is TRBD1 (6 bases). Trimming took 0 bases from V and 2 from J, leaving 14 bases between them. The CDR3 loop spans 17 amino acids. The germline V gene has CDR1 PRHDT and CDR2 FYEKMQ (reference sequence). The CDR3 protein is CASSLGRTALGNQPQHF. The CDR3 DNA follows: TGTGCCAGCAGCTTAGGCCGGACAGCCTTGGGCAATCAGCCCCAGCATTTT.

The rearrangement uses TRBV28 and TRBJ2-7, with TRBD2 matching 8 bases. V dropped 4 bases and J dropped 3; count of bases not matched to a gene: 8. The CDR3 has 15 residues. Germline CDR1 reads MDHEN; CDR2 reads SYDVKM. This chain's CDR3 is CASSSGLAGYYEQYF. The CDR3 DNA follows: TGTGCCAGCAGTTCCGGCTTAGCGGGATACTACGAGCAGTACTTC.

This clonotype was recorded many times. This chain connects TRBV19 to TRBJ2-7, with no clear D. Trimming pared 4 bases from V and 0 bases from J, leaving 4 bases between. CDR1 is LNHDA, CDR2 SQIVND, per germline (reference sequence). This CDR3 is built from 12 residues. The CDR3 reads CASSSRSYEQYF. The CDR3 nucleotides read TGTGCCAGTAGTAGCCGCTCCTACGAGCAGTACTTC.

This clonotype was observed at least ten times. The chain has TRBV28 and TRBJ1-2; weak D call: TRBD1 (6 bases). The CDR3 contains 12 residues. V lost 5 bases, J lost 14 bases, and 18 bases lay in between. CDR1 and CDR2 (germline): MDHEN, SYDVKM. CDR3 bases: TGTGCCAGCAGTCTCTTGGACAGTCAATCTACCTTC. Protein sequence: CASSLLDSQSTF.

This clonotype was detected many times. V gene TRBV3-1 combines with J gene TRBJ1-1; D is uncertain. CDR3 size: 13 residues. Trimming stripped 1 base from V and 8 bases from J, with 11 bases between. Germline CDR1 reads LGHDT; CDR2 reads YNNKEL (reference sequence). CDR3 nucleotides: TGTGCCAGCAGCCAAGCTCGAGGTGAAGAAGCTTTCTTT. Protein sequence: CASSQARGEEAFF.

This clonotype was seen more than once but under ten times. The chain couples TRBV5-1 to TRBJ2-3; D not certain. V was pared by 0 bases and J by 6 bases, with 11 bases between. This CDR3 region has 14 residues. Germline CDR1 and CDR2: SGHRS and YFSETQ. For the CDR3, the DNA is TGCGCCAGCAGCTTGGGCGGTGACTCCGATACGCAGTATTTT. It is translated as CASSLGGDSDTQYF.

In its sample, this clonotype was seen a few times. CDR3 bases: TGTGCCATCAGTGAGTCGGCTAGCGGGGGAGATACGCAGTATTTT. It specifies CAISESASGGDTQYF. This sequence joins TRBV10-3 and TRBJ2-3; TRBD2 matches at 10 bases. Germline-derived CDR1 and CDR2 are ENHRY and SYGVKD. With 0 bases clipped from V and 5 bases from J, the junction kept 2 bases outside the gene matches. This CDR3 contains 15 residues.

The chain employs TRBV28 and TRBJ2-6, with D perhaps matching TRBD1 (5 bases). V shed 2 bases and J shed 0 bases, with 20 bases lying between them. Germline CDR1 is MDHEN and CDR2 is SYDVKM. The CDR3 has 20 residues. CDR3 sequence reads: CASSLILTVPSSSGANVLTF. CDR3 bases: TGTGCCAGCAGTTTAATCTTGACAGTCCCTTCTAGCTCTGGGGCCAACGTCCTGACTTTC.

This clonotype was seen at least ten times. The chain is built from TRBV28 and TRBJ2-7; D is perhaps TRBD2 (6 bases). Deletions cut 3 bases from V and 1 base from J, with 19 bases between. This CDR3 spans 17 amino acids. Germline assignment: CDR1 MDHEN and CDR2 SYDVKM. The chain's CDR3 is CASSLSLGAGRSYEQYF. The CDR3 coding sequence is TGTGCCAGCAGTTTGTCGCTTGGGGCAGGGAGGTCCTACGAGCAGTACTTC.

This clonotype was counted a few times. The chain combines TRBV19 with TRBJ1-1; no reliable D call. CDR1 and CDR2 (germline): LNHDA, SQIVND (reference sequence). The CDR3 runs 12 residues. V was clipped by 3 bases and J by 3 bases, with 5 bases between them. The CDR3 region is CASSIPYTEAFF. The CDR3 coding sequence is TGTGCCAGTAGTATCCCCTACACTGAAGCTTTCTTT.

This clonotype was counted at least ten times. This sequence joins TRBV6-1 and TRBJ2-2, with a possible D match to TRBD2 (6 bases). From germline, CDR1 is MNHNS and CDR2 SASEGT. Deletions cut 8 bases from V and 4 bases from J, with 17 bases between. The CDR3 covers 15 residues. The CDR3 nucleotides are TGTGCCAGCTTTGTGGGGAGGCTTTCCACCGGGGAGCTGTTTTTT. Its translation: CASFVGRLSTGELFF.

This clonotype was recorded only once. The chain recombines TRBV21-1 with TRBJ2-7. TRBV21-1 is designated a pseudogene. The CDR3 totals 13 residues. CDR3 loop: CASTHREHYEQYF. CDR3 nucleotide sequence: TGTGCCAGCACCCACCGAGAGCACTACGAGCAGTACTTC.

This clonotype was seen more than once but under ten times. The chain links TRBV10-3 to TRBJ1-1; a possible D gene is TRBD1 (5 bases). V lost 9 bases and J 11 bases, leaving 34 bases between the germline ends. Germline CDR1 ENHRY, CDR2 SYGVKD. The CDR3 sequence is 17 residues long. The CDR3 nucleotides are TGTGCCATAGAGCCCGGGGCTCCTGGACCGAGGGGAAAAGGTGCTTTCTTT. It encodes CAIEPGAPGPRGKGAFF.

This rearrangement joins TRBV14 to TRBJ2-7; D perhaps matches TRBD2 (6 bases). The ends were cut back, 0 bases at V and 2 bases at J, with 23 bases in the middle. The CDR3 covers 19 residues. Germline CDR1 reads SGHDN; CDR2 reads FVKESK. For the CDR3, the DNA is TGTGCCAGCAGCCAAGATTGGCCGGGGGTAGCGCAGATTACCTACGAGCAGTACTTC. Protein sequence: CASSQDWPGVAQITYEQYF.

The rearrangement joins TRBV7-8 to TRBJ2-3; D is ambiguous. With 4 bases removed from V and 1 base from J, the gap between germline ends came to 9 bases. Germline loops: CDR1 SGHVS, CDR2 FQNEAQ. This CDR3 comprises 14 residues. DNA of the CDR3: TGTGCCAGCAGCTCCCTGTTTGGCACAGATACGCAGTATTTT. Translating gives CASSSLFGTDTQYF. The variable domain in full, completed from reference TRBV7-8 and TRBJ2-3, reads GAGVSQSPRYKVAKRGQDVALRCDPISGHVSLFWYQQALGQGPEFLTYFQNEAQLDKSGLPSDRFFAERPEGSVSTLKIQRTQQEDSAVYLCASSSLFGTDTQYFGPGTRLTVL.

This rearrangement joins TRBV18 to TRBJ1-1; no firm D call. The CDR3 covers 14 residues. The V end lost 1 base, the J end lost 2 bases, and 8 bases lay between the germline ends. Germline V gene data show CDR1 as KGHSH and CDR2 as LQKENI. CDR3 amino acids: CASSPQGINTEAFF. CDR3 DNA sequence: TGTGCCAGCTCACCACAGGGTATCAACACTGAAGCTTTCTTT.

This clonotype has a single count. V gene TRBV4-1 combines with J gene TRBJ1-6; D gene uncertain. The CDR3 contains 17 residues. In germline, CDR1 is MGHRA, CDR2 YSYEKL. V dropped 0 bases and J dropped 7 bases, with 16 bases sitting between them. In DNA, the CDR3 is TGCGCCAGCAGCCAAGATTTTGGCACGGCCAGGAATTCACCCCTCCACTTT. This codes for CASSQDFGTARNSPLHF.

This clonotype was detected only a few times. The CDR3 nucleotides are TGTGCCAGCAGTCCCGGAGTGGCGGGGGTCTACGAGCAGTACTTC. The encoded protein is CASSPGVAGVYEQYF. V gene TRBV27 combines with J gene TRBJ2-7, with 7 bases that match TRBD2. Germline CDR1 reads MNHEY; CDR2 reads SMNVEV (reference sequence). The CDR3 extends over 15 amino acids. V lost 5 bases, J lost 3 bases, and 10 bases stayed unmatched.

The sample holds a few counts of this clonotype. The chain links TRBV19 to TRBJ1-4, with 10 bases lining up with TRBD1. The CDR3 has 14 amino acids. Germline lookup yields CDR1 LNHDA and CDR2 SQIVND (reference sequence). The CDR3 DNA reads as TGTGCTGCTAATCAGGGACAGGGGCATGAAAAACTGTTTTTT. It specifies CAANQGQGHEKLFF. Looking up the rest from reference TRBV19 and TRBJ1-4 gives the full variable domain: DGGITQSPKYLFRKEGQNVTLSCEQNLNHDAMYWYRQDPGQGLRLIYYSQIVNDFQKGDIAEGYSVSREKKESFPLTVTSAQKNPTAFYLCAANQGQGHEKLFFGSGTQLSVL.

In its sample, this clonotype was seen a few times. This chain joins TRBV14 and TRBJ1-1; unclear D gene. The CDR3 is 14 residues long. V lost 0 bases to trimming and J lost 4 bases, with 9 bases between them. In germline, CDR1 is SGHDN, CDR2 FVKESK. The CDR3 nucleotides are TGTGCCAGCAGCCAAGAGGGGAGAGGCACTGAAGCTTTCTTT. Its translation: CASSQEGRGTEAFF.

This clonotype was counted ten times or more. This sequence joins TRBV29-1 and TRBJ2-3; 7 nucleotides align to TRBD1. This CDR3 contains 12 residues. Germline V gene sequence: CDR1 SQVTM, CDR2 ANQGSEA. Trimming cost V 6 bases and J 5 bases; bases outside gene matches: 5. CDR3 bases: TGCAGCGTGGTTACAGGGGTAGATACGCAGTATTTT. The encoded protein is CSVVTGVDTQYF.